This T cell receptor (beta chain) was observed in a study of blood T cell repertoires in COVID-19. Study details: The samples span acute and convalescent COVID-19 from the United States, Italy and Spain. PBMCs, B-cell-depleted T cells, or T cells provided the cDNA or gDNA that made up the material.

Seattle researchers signed up patients amid active infection and tracked them longitudinally. This CDR3 has 18 residues. Germline CDR1 is KGHSH and CDR2 is LQKENI. Losses at the gene ends were 4 bases for V and 3 bases for J; bases not matched to a gene: 10. In the study's own analysis: For nucleated cells, counts were estimated from reference gene primer amplification. Repertoires were generated with immunoSEQ multiplex PCR, while TCRdb's copy carries only in-frame clones and drops some. V and J calls and clone size follow that table, whereas D and trimming were derived from the DNA. The sample includes over 150,000 clones, 75% to 90% of them seen just once.

Sequencing input: peripheral blood. This chain uses TRBV18 with TRBJ2-7, with 15 bases lining up with TRBD2. The sequence derives from a woman in her sixties or seventies with COVID-19, enrolled during active disease. CDR3 coding DNA: TGTGCCAGCTCACAATCGGGACTAGCGGGAGGTACTTTCTACGAGCAGTACTTC. Its protein is CASSQSGLAGGTFYEQYF.